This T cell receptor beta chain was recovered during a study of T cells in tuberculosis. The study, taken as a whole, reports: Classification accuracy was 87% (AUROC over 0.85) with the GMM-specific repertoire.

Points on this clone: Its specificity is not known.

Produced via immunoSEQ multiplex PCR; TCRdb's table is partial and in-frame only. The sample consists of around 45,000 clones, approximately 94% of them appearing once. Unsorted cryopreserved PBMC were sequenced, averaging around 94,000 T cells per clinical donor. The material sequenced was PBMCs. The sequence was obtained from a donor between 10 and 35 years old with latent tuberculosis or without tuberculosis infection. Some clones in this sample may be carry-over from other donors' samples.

CDR3 DNA sequence: TGTGCCAGTAGTATACTTGCGGGAGACTACGAGCAGTACTTC. It encodes CASSILAGDYEQYF. The rearrangement uses TRBV19 and TRBJ2-7; 7 bases are a match to TRBD2. Germline lookup yields CDR1 LNHDA and CDR2 SQIVND (reference sequence). The CDR3 loop spans 14 amino acids. V trimming: 2 bases; J trimming: 3 bases; junction bases outside the gene matches: 4.